This TCR beta chain was documented in a study of response to subunit inactivated influenza vaccine. With 3 bases clipped from V and 5 bases from J, the junction kept 7 bases outside the gene matches. The CDR3 runs to 14 residues. Looked up from germline, CDR1 is SQVTM and CDR2 is ANQGSEA. MiXCR, run by TCRdb on the RT-PCR reads, gives a single entry per CDR3 protein. Found here are fewer than 600,000 distinct CDR3 sequences, more than 7% of them singletons; the top ten hold over 10%. This clonotype has more than one count but fewer than ten. The receptor comes from a man between 45 and 75 years old who received an inactivated influenza vaccine. The sample was PBMCs from blood, taken less than 30 months after vaccination. J is TRBJ2-7 and V is TRBV29-1; TRBD1 matches at 10 bases. CDR3 nucleotides: TGCAGCGTTGACCCCGGGACAGGGGTAAACGAGCAGTACTTC. It translates to CSVDPGTGVNEQYF.